Listed here are 22 T cell receptor beta chains from one sample, sequenced in a study of cytomegalovirus exposure and HLA in healthy donors. Use of 60 Vbeta and 13 Jbeta primers characterized the PCR. Repertoires were generated with immunoSEQ multiplex PCR, while TCRdb's copy carries only in-frame clones and drops some. This table has around 88,000 clones, less than 85% appearing once. The specimen sequenced was PBMCs. Every receptor here comes from a male donor in good health and CMV-seronegative.

A note on this clone: No conserved phenylalanine or tryptophan ends this CDR3, so it is likely a read error. The V gene is TRBV4-1, the J gene TRBJ1-1; the D is unclear. Between the trimmed V and J ends, which lost 0 bases and 2 bases, there was a span of 10 bases. The length of the CDR3 is 15 residues. Germline assignment: CDR1 MGHRA and CDR2 YSYEKL. This CDR3 is CASSQDIRGNTEAFS. For the CDR3, the DNA is TGCGCCAGCAGCCAAGATATACGGGGTAACACTGAAGCTTTCTCT.

The CDR3 spells CASIRTGDTEAFF. The CDR3 DNA sequence: TGTGCCAGCATCCGGACAGGGGACACTGAAGCTTTCTTT. The chain combines TRBV6-6 with TRBJ1-1; 9 bases fit TRBD1. CDR1 MNHNY and CDR2 SVGAGI come from the germline V gene (reference sequence). Trimming took 7 bases from V and 3 from J; bases not matched to a gene: 3. The CDR3 consists of 13 residues.

The genes are TRBV7-8 and TRBJ1-3, with D maybe TRBD1 (6 bases). Germline CDR1 is SGHVS and CDR2 is FQNEAQ. The CDR3 sequence is 15 residues long. V was pared by 5 bases and J by 4 bases, with 15 bases between. CDR3 bases: TGTGCCAGCAGCCGGAACAGGGTGACGGGAAACACCATATATTTT. Translated, it gives CASSRNRVTGNTIYF.

The chain joins TRBV21-1 to TRBJ2-7; the DNA was not compared with TRBD2, the D call given in the table. TRBV21-1 is a documented pseudogene. The CDR3 length is 21 residues. The DNA of the CDR3 is TGTGCCAGCAGCAAAGGGGGGCGGGCGGGAGTCTCGAGCGGCGACCCCTACGAGCAGTACTTC. Its translation: CASSKGGRAGVSSGDPYEQYF.

The rearrangement links TRBV19 to TRBJ2-1, with D possibly matching TRBD2 (5 bases). With 5 bases removed from V and 0 bases from J, the gap between germline ends came to 17 bases. Per germline, CDR1 LNHDA and CDR2 SQIVND (reference sequence). The CDR3 spans 17 residues. The CDR3 DNA sequence: TGTGCCAGTAGTCCCGAACTGACTGGGAGCTCCTACAATGAGCAGTTCTTC. This translates into CASSPELTGSSYNEQFF.

This clone has a single count. A junction boundary mismatches the germline segment, possibly from a read error. The sample holds other DNA sequences that translate to the same CDR3. V and J are TRBV2 and TRBJ2-6; 8 positions match TRBD2. Per germline, CDR1 SNHLY and CDR2 FYNNEI. This CDR3 has 18 residues. The CDR3 loop reads CASRPLGGGTSGANVLTF. The CDR3 bases are TGTGCTAGCAGGCCGCTCGGGGGGGGTACTTCTGGGGCCAACGTCCTGACTTTC.

The chain joins TRBV10-3 to TRBJ1-1; possibly TRBD1 for D (5 bases). From germline, CDR1 is ENHRY and CDR2 SYGVKD. The length of the CDR3 is 13 residues. V gave up 2 bases and J gave up 9 bases, with 13 bases separating them. The CDR3: CAISEGQGSQAFF. The DNA for the CDR3 is TGTGCCATCAGTGAGGGGCAGGGAAGTCAAGCTTTCTTT.

The CDR3 spells CASTPRDYGYTF. As DNA, the CDR3 is TGTGCCAGCACCCCCCGGGACTATGGCTACACCTTC. This chain joins TRBV28 and TRBJ1-2; no clear D. The V end was cut by 7 bases, the J end by 3 bases, with 9 bases between. Germline CDR1 MDHEN, CDR2 SYDVKM. The length of the CDR3 is 12 residues.

This clone was found once. The DNA of the CDR3 is TGTGCCAGCAGGGACAGGGAAAGTGTATATAGCAATCAGCCCCAGCATTTT. Protein: CASRDRESVYSNQPQHF. The V gene is TRBV27, the J gene TRBJ1-5; 8 bases fit TRBD1. J lost 0 bases, V lost 6 bases, and 10 bases had no gene match. CDR1 is MNHEY, CDR2 SMNVEV, per germline (reference sequence). The CDR3 is 17 amino acids.

The rearrangement joins TRBV5-1 to TRBJ2-2; TRBD2 is a possible D gene (5 bases). Germline-derived CDR1 and CDR2 are SGHRS and YFSETQ. The CDR3 has 14 amino acids. V was trimmed by 6 bases and J by 0 bases, leaving 9 bases between them. CDR3 nucleotides: TGCGCCAGCATGGTGGAGGCGAACACCGGGGAGCTGTTTTTT. Protein product: CASMVEANTGELFF.

The CDR3 spells CASSLSWGQIYEQYF. The DNA of the CDR3 is TGTGCCAGCAGTTTATCGTGGGGACAGATCTACGAGCAGTACTTC. This chain uses TRBV27 with TRBJ2-7; TRBD1 agrees at 7 bases. V lost 0 bases and J lost 3; bases outside the gene matches: 5. Germline V CDR1 and CDR2: MNHEY, SMNVEV (reference sequence). CDR3 length equals 15 residues.

The V gene is TRBV28, the J gene TRBJ1-5; D gene uncertain. V dropped 5 bases and J dropped 3 bases, with 11 bases sitting between them. The CDR3 is 14 residues long. CDR1 MDHEN and CDR2 SYDVKM come from the germline V gene. The CDR3 DNA reads as TGTGCCAGCAGTGGTCCAGGCCCCAATCAGCCCCAGCATTTT. This translates into CASSGPGPNQPQHF. The complete variable domain, with remaining parts taken from reference TRBV28 and TRBJ1-5, reads DVKVTQSSRYLVKRTGEKVFLECVQDMDHENMFWYRQDPGLGLRLIYFSYDVKMKEKGDIPEGYSVSREKKERFSLILESASTNQTSMYLCASSGPGPNQPQHFGDGTRLSIL.

The CDR3 region is CASSLRGLHNEQFF. As DNA, the CDR3 is TGTGCCAGCAGCTTAAGGGGCCTGCACAATGAGCAGTTCTTC. The V gene is TRBV7-9, the J gene TRBJ2-1; perhaps TRBD1 as D (5 bases). The ends were cut back, 2 bases at V and 5 bases at J, with 10 bases in the middle. The CDR3 is made up of 14 amino acids. CDR1 SEHNR and CDR2 FQNEAQ come from the germline V gene (reference sequence). Combining the CDR3 with reference TRBV7-9 and TRBJ2-1 gives the whole variable domain DTGVSQNPRHKITKRGQNVTFRCDPISEHNRLYWYRQTLGQGPEFLTYFQNEAQLEKSRLLSDRFSAERPKGSFSTLEIQRTEQGDSAMYLCASSLRGLHNEQFFGPGTRLTVL.

The chain recombines TRBV7-2 with TRBJ1-2, with 10 bases fitting TRBD1. The ends lost 4 bases at V and 7 bases at J; junction bases unmatched: 6. Germline V gene data show CDR1 as SGHTA and CDR2 as FQGNSA. The CDR3 extends over 14 amino acids. The CDR3 protein is CASSSSTGGSGYTF. CDR3 nucleotide sequence: TGTGCCAGCAGCTCGTCGACAGGGGGCAGTGGCTACACCTTC.

The V call is TRBV27, the J call TRBJ2-3, with 10 nucleotides matching TRBD1. CDR1 and CDR2 (germline): MNHEY, SMNVEV (reference sequence). CDR3 length equals 18 residues. Unmatched junction bases numbered 13, after V lost 2 bases and J lost 5 bases. Here the CDR3 DNA reads TGTGCCAGCAGTTTAAAAGGTTCGGACAGGGGGTATGGAGATACGCAGTATTTT. Translated, it gives CASSLKGSDRGYGDTQYF.

In DNA form, the CDR3 reads TGTGCCTCCTCGGACCGGAGGAACTATGGCTACACCTTC. Translated: CASSDRRNYGYTF. The chain recombines TRBV10-3 with TRBJ1-2; D gene unclear. CDR1 ENHRY and CDR2 SYGVKD come from the germline V gene. V was cut by 11 bases and J by 2 bases, with 15 bases left in between. The CDR3 is 13 amino acids.

The rearrangement uses TRBV7-9 and TRBJ1-1; no definite D call. Deletions cut 5 bases from V and 2 bases from J, with 12 bases between. The germline CDR1 and CDR2 sequences are SEHNR and FQNEAQ (reference sequence). CDR3 length equals 14 residues. DNA for the CDR3: TGTGCCAGCAGCCCCCGAGCCGTAAACACTGAAGCTTTCTTT. Encoded protein: CASSPRAVNTEAFF.

For the CDR3, the DNA is TGTGCCTGGAGAGGGGGGGTATACACTGAAGCTTTCTTT. It codes for CAWRGGVYTEAFF. J is TRBJ1-1 and V is TRBV30; D possibly corresponds to TRBD1 (6 bases). The V gene lost 3 bases and the J gene lost 3 bases, with 11 bases spanning the gap. Germline V gene lookup returns CDR1 GTSNPN and CDR2 SVGIG (reference sequence). The length of the CDR3 is 13 residues. The full variable domain, rest sourced from reference TRBV30 and TRBJ1-1, is SQTIHQWPATLVQPVGSPLSLECTVEGTSNPNLYWYRQAAGRGLQLLFYSVGIGQISSEVPQNLSASRPQDRQFILSSKKLLLSDSGFYLCAWRGGVYTEAFFGQGTRLTVV.

The chain uses TRBV5-8 and TRBJ1-1, with a possible D match to TRBD1 (6 bases). There are 17 residues in the CDR3. Germline values: CDR1 SGHTS, CDR2 YDEGEE. Deletions cut 2 bases from V and 8 bases from J, with 25 bases between. CDR3 DNA: TGTGCCAGCAGCTTAGGAGCGGACAGTAGAAGGATGCAGGAAGCTTTCTTT. This sequence encodes CASSLGADSRRMQEAFF.

The CDR3 loop reads CASSDRQGADGYTF. DNA for the CDR3: TGTGCCAGCAGCGACCGACAGGGCGCCGACGGCTACACCTTC. V gene TRBV6-5 combines with J gene TRBJ1-2; 7 bases line up with TRBD1. Per germline, CDR1 MNHEY and CDR2 SVGAGI. The CDR3 runs to 14 residues. With 6 bases clipped from V and 8 bases from J, the junction kept 12 bases outside the gene matches.

V gene TRBV18 combines with J gene TRBJ2-1; TRBD2 agrees at 12 bases. V was clipped by 3 bases and J by 3 bases; unmatched bases: 18. This CDR3 spans 21 amino acids. Germline V gene data show CDR1 as KGHSH and CDR2 as LQKENI. The CDR3 sequence is CASSPKLPGLAGNKLYNEQFF. CDR3 sequence (DNA): TGTGCCAGCTCACCTAAACTACCGGGACTAGCGGGCAATAAACTCTACAATGAGCAGTTCTTC.

The CDR3 DNA reads as TGCGCCAGCAGCGCGGGACGGTCGAGGTACGAGCAGTACTTC. This codes for CASSAGRSRYEQYF. The gene calls are TRBV5-1 and TRBJ2-7, with D perhaps TRBD2 (6 bases). This CDR3 is built from 14 residues. From germline, CDR1 is SGHRS and CDR2 YFSETQ. The V end was cut by 4 bases, the J end by 4 bases, with 15 bases between.